The entry that follows covers one TCR beta chain sequence. No antigen is known for it. Trimming stripped 3 bases from V and 5 bases from J, with 17 bases between. The CDR3 covers 15 residues. CDR1 and CDR2 from the germline V gene are SGDLS and YYNGEE. The data derive from a study of response to subunit inactivated influenza vaccine. TCRdb re-analysed the RT-PCR reads in MiXCR, keeping a single row per CDR3 protein. Of some 600,000 distinct CDR3 sequences in the sample, approximately 15% were seen once. Study-level points and caveats: It was the authors' suggestion that each seasonal influenza vaccination recruits few new T cells.

The specimen was PBMCs from blood, collected 14 days before vaccination. V gene TRBV9 combines with J gene TRBJ2-5, with D perhaps matching TRBD1 (6 bases). The clonotype originates from a man between 50 and 59 years old who received an inactivated influenza vaccine. CDR3 coding DNA: TGTGCCAGCAGCGGCACAGGGTCTACGGGGGAGACCCAGTACTTC. It specifies CASSGTGSTGETQYF.